These T cell receptor beta chains were read from a single sample in a study of identical twins. TCRdb processed the 5' RACE reads anew with MiXCR; each CDR3 protein has one entry. The table includes 500,000 to 650,000 distinct CDR3 sequences, 7.1% detected once. These same data were also listed under a study on yellow fever vaccine responses in identical twins.

The sample consisted of PBMCs. These TCRs come from a woman between 18 and 30 years old in good health. Both conserved end residues are part of each CDR3. D genes are given only for firm matches. Where a row states a size, it is once, few, many or the class of an expanded clone; other rows omit it.

CDR3,DNA,J,D,length,size,V
CASSSLGTVTHNEQFF,TGTGCCAGCAGCTCTCTAGGGACGGTTACGCACAATGAGCAGTTCTTC,TRBJ2-1,.,16,few,TRBV7-9
CSARFPSRTTYNEQFF,TGCAGTGCTAGGTTTCCCTCCAGGACAACGTACAATGAGCAGTTCTTC,TRBJ2-1,.,16,few,TRBV20-1
CASSQMPPRARSTGELFF,TGTGCCAGCAGCCAAATGCCCCCCAGGGCTAGATCCACCGGGGAGCTGTTTTTT,TRBJ2-2,.,18,.,TRBV3-1
CASSDSSPGREDNSPLHF,TGTGCCAGCAGTGACTCGAGTCCGGGCAGGGAAGATAATTCACCCCTCCACTTT,TRBJ1-6,.,18,few,TRBV6-4
CASSQEYSYPEKLFF,TGCGCCAGCAGCCAAGAATACAGCTACCCTGAGAAACTGTTTTTT,TRBJ1-4,.,15,few,TRBV4-1
CASRLQGSSNQPQHF,TGTGCCAGCAGATTACAGGGGTCGAGCAATCAGCCCCAGCATTTT,TRBJ1-5,TRBD1,15,many,TRBV12-3/TRBV12-4
CATSPSASTDTQYF,TGTGCCACCTCCCCTAGCGCGAGCACAGATACGCAGTATTTT,TRBJ2-3,.,14,few,TRBV7-9
CSVIHREGYGYTF,TGCAGCGTTATCCATAGGGAAGGGTATGGCTACACCTTC,TRBJ1-2,.,13,few,TRBV29-1
CASSYYSGQVIGELFF,TGTGCCAGCAGTTACTACAGTGGGCAGGTGATCGGGGAGCTGTTTTTT,TRBJ2-2,.,16,.,TRBV28
CASSGVSPDYQPQHF,TGTGCCAGCAGTGGGGTGAGCCCCGACTATCAGCCCCAGCATTTT,TRBJ1-5,.,15,many,TRBV2
CASSQGPGYNQPQHF,TGTGCCAGCAGCCAGGGACCGGGATACAATCAGCCCCAGCATTTT,TRBJ1-5,.,15,many,TRBV3-1
CASSRADSGANVLTF,TGTGCCAGTAGTAGGGCTGACTCTGGGGCCAACGTCCTGACTTTC,TRBJ2-6,.,15,.,TRBV19
CASSQGEIRELFF,TGCGCCAGCAGCCAAGGGGAGATACGGGAGCTGTTTTTT,TRBJ2-2,.,13,many,TRBV4-1
CASSTRDNNEQFF,TGTGCCAGCAGCACCCGGGACAACAATGAGCAGTTCTTC,TRBJ2-1,.,13,many,TRBV12-3/TRBV12-4
CASSLERAGGDEQFF,TGTGCCAGCAGCTTAGAGCGTGCGGGCGGCGATGAGCAGTTCTTC,TRBJ2-1,.,15,.,TRBV7-8
CASSLLGTASYEQYF,TGTGCCAGCAGTTTATTAGGGACCGCATCCTACGAGCAGTACTTC,TRBJ2-7,.,15,.,TRBV28
CSVEGSSYEQYF,TGCAGCGTGGAGGGCAGCTCCTACGAGCAGTACTTC,TRBJ2-7,.,12,many,TRBV29-1
CASSHETAYYNSPLHF,TGCGCCAGCAGCCATGAGACAGCTTACTATAATTCACCCCTCCACTTT,TRBJ1-6,.,16,few,TRBV4-1
CASSESVGQGVNEQFF,TGCGCCAGCAGTGAGTCTGTGGGACAGGGTGTCAATGAGCAGTTCTTC,TRBJ2-1,TRBD1,16,many,TRBV10-1
CASSRQGAGSPLHF,TGTGCCAGCAGCCGACAGGGGGCTGGATCACCCCTCCACTTT,TRBJ1-6,TRBD1,14,many,TRBV7-2
CSARPGTNTGELFF,TGCAGTGCTAGGCCGGGGACGAACACCGGGGAGCTGTTTTTT,TRBJ2-2,.,14,many,TRBV20-1
CASSLAQGEETEAFF,TGTGCCAGCAGCTTAGCGCAGGGAGAGGAAACTGAAGCTTTCTTT,TRBJ1-1,.,15,many,TRBV7-9
CASSLSQGAWTGELFF,TGTGCCAGCAGCTTATCCCAGGGGGCGTGGACCGGGGAGCTGTTTTTT,TRBJ2-2,TRBD1,16,.,TRBV7-3
CASSLVGHLNTEAFF,TGTGCCAGCAGTTTAGTCGGACACCTGAACACTGAAGCTTTCTTT,TRBJ1-1,.,15,.,TRBV28
CASSQAKAAVRGDIQYF,TGTGCCAGCAGCCAAGCGAAGGCAGCCGTTCGGGGGGACATTCAGTACTTC,TRBJ2-4,TRBD2,17,.,TRBV3-1
CASSGAGNEAFF,TGCGCCAGCAGCGGAGCGGGGAATGAAGCTTTCTTT,TRBJ1-1,.,12,many,TRBV5-1
CASSPQGQASYNEQFF,TGTGCCAGCAGTCCCCAGGGACAGGCCTCCTACAATGAGCAGTTCTTC,TRBJ2-1,TRBD1,16,few,TRBV12-3/TRBV12-4
CASSRQGINYGYTF,TGCGCCAGCAGTCGACAGGGAATTAACTATGGCTACACCTTC,TRBJ1-2,TRBD1,14,few,TRBV10-2
CASSNPGQASSYNEQFF,TGTGCCAGCAGTAATCCGGGACAGGCGAGCTCCTACAATGAGCAGTTCTTC,TRBJ2-1,TRBD1,17,.,TRBV25-1
CASSEEGGRGEAFF,TGTGCCAGCAGCGAGGAAGGGGGACGGGGTGAAGCTTTCTTT,TRBJ1-1,.,14,.,TRBV9
CASSWLAGENIQYF,TGCGCCAGCAGCTGGCTGGCGGGGGAAAACATTCAGTACTTC,TRBJ2-4,TRBD2,14,many,TRBV5-1
CASSLGTNTEELFF,TGTGCCAGCAGCTTAGGAACGAACACCGAGGAGCTGTTTTTT,TRBJ2-2,.,14,.,TRBV7-3
CASSLRLAGRFTDTQYF,TGTGCCAGCAGTCTCCGACTAGCGGGGAGATTCACAGATACGCAGTATTTT,TRBJ2-3,TRBD2,17,.,TRBV12-3/TRBV12-4
CASIEVAAEQTQYF,TGTGCCAGCATAGAAGTCGCCGCGGAGCAGACCCAGTACTTC,TRBJ2-5,.,14,.,TRBV6-2/TRBV6-3
CASSKEGRVESTDTQYF,TGTGCCAGCAGCAAAGAGGGAAGGGTAGAGAGCACAGATACGCAGTATTTT,TRBJ2-3,.,17,many,TRBV21-1
CASSLVQGGQPQHF,TGCGCCAGCAGCTTGGTCCAGGGCGGGCAGCCCCAGCATTTT,TRBJ1-5,.,14,many,TRBV5-1
CSALLLAGDYNEQFF,TGCAGCGCCCTCCTGCTAGCGGGAGACTACAATGAGCAGTTCTTC,TRBJ2-1,TRBD2,15,many,TRBV29-1
CASRPTGAKNIQYF,TGTGCCAGCAGGCCCACAGGGGCCAAAAACATTCAGTACTTC,TRBJ2-4,.,14,.,TRBV11-3
CSAGGLGSYEQYF,TGCAGTGCCGGGGGCTTGGGCTCCTACGAGCAGTACTTC,TRBJ2-7,.,13,.,TRBV20-1
CASSKKYTSGRRNEQFF,TGTGCCAGCAGTAAAAAATATACTAGCGGAAGACGAAATGAGCAGTTCTTC,TRBJ2-1,TRBD2,17,many,TRBV6-1
CASSRRDSDGYGYTF,TGTGCCAGCAGTAGACGGGACAGCGACGGCTATGGCTACACCTTC,TRBJ1-2,TRBD1,15,.,TRBV12-3/TRBV12-4
CASSLPDRDDEQFF,TGTGCCAGCAGTCTCCCCGACAGGGACGATGAGCAGTTCTTC,TRBJ2-1,TRBD1,14,.,TRBV12-3/TRBV12-4
CASSRRLSGNTIYF,TGTGCCAGCAGTCGCCGACTCTCTGGAAACACCATATATTTT,TRBJ1-3,.,14,many,TRBV14
CASSLNGVTEAFF,TGCGCCAGCAGCTTGAACGGAGTCACTGAAGCTTTCTTT,TRBJ1-1,.,13,many,TRBV5-1
CASTLGGAEAFF,TGTGCCAGCACCCTAGGGGGAGCTGAAGCTTTCTTT,TRBJ1-1,.,12,many,TRBV7-9
CASSQAVGGAEAFF,TGTGCCAGCAGCCAAGCCGTCGGGGGCGCTGAAGCTTTCTTT,TRBJ1-1,.,14,.,TRBV3-1
CSAPTTPREVLSYNEQFF,TGCAGTGCTCCCACAACCCCCAGGGAGGTCCTCTCCTACAATGAGCAGTTCTTC,TRBJ2-1,.,18,few,TRBV20-1
CASSRSTDNYGYTF,TGCGCCAGCAGCCGGTCGACGGACAACTATGGCTACACCTTC,TRBJ1-2,.,14,.,TRBV4-1
CASGPTGGAYNEQFF,TGTGCCAGCGGCCCGACAGGGGGCGCCTACAATGAGCAGTTCTTC,TRBJ2-1,TRBD1,15,few,TRBV3-1
CAISGSSGSYNEQFF,TGTGCCATCAGTGGATCTAGCGGGAGCTACAATGAGCAGTTCTTC,TRBJ2-1,TRBD2,15,few,TRBV10-3